This T cell receptor (beta chain) comes out of a study of Ad26.COV2.S vaccination and SARS-CoV-2 variants. Study-level background: Sample donor was a member of the COV1001 Ad26.COV2.S trial arm. Into the muscle, Ad26.COV2.S was dosed once or twice, 56 days apart. Findings and caveats of the study: Post-vaccination breadth of spike-specific CD8+ and CD4+ T cell responses was reportedly substantial.

Method: immunoSEQ multiplex PCR; TCRdb's copy keeps in-frame clones and lacks some. The sample consists of about 400,000 clones, around 91% of them appearing once. Treatment: around 19 received Ad26.COV2.S at low or high dose, single or two shots; several received placebo; per-sample allocation not given. Following the first vaccine or placebo injection, samples were taken on day 63. In its sample, this clone was seen once. The antigen remains unidentified. Here the sequenced sample was peripheral blood, taken in a trial of Ad26.COV2.S vaccine versus placebo. This TCR came from a person aged 18-65 years who received the Ad26.COV2.S COVID-19 vaccine or a placebo.

The CDR3 here is CATQGNEQFF. The CDR3 DNA is TGTGCCACCCAAGGGAATGAGCAGTTCTTC. The genes are TRBV28 and TRBJ2-1; D is undetermined. CDR1 is MDHEN, CDR2 SYDVKM, per germline. The CDR3 sequence is 10 residues long. The V end lost 10 bases, the J end lost 7 bases, and 8 bases lay between the germline ends. The full variable domain, completed using reference TRBV28 and TRBJ2-1, is DVKVTQSSRYLVKRTGEKVFLECVQDMDHENMFWYRQDPGLGLRLIYFSYDVKMKEKGDIPEGYSVSREKKERFSLILESASTNQTSMYLCATQGNEQFFGPGTRLTVL.